A selection of T cell receptor beta chains follows, all from one sample in a study of blood T cell repertoires in COVID-19. The data were produced by immunoSEQ multiplex PCR, yet TCRdb's version contains in-frame clones alone and is incomplete. The table has approximately 90,000 clones, roughly 80% seen once. The sequencing input was peripheral blood. These receptors all stem from a woman older than 75 with acute or convalescent COVID-19. Each CDR3 is given with its conserved first and last residue. The D gene is left open where the match is weak. A row's size may be missing; if present it is once, few, many or a size class.

cdr3_aa	cdr3_nt	v_call	j_call	clone_size	d_call	cdr3_length
CASSLGTSGRAFYEQYF	TGTGCCAGCAGCCTAGGGACTAGCGGGAGAGCGTTCTACGAGCAGTACTTC	TRBV4-2	TRBJ2-7	few	TRBD2	17
CASQSQGIYGYTF	TGTGCCAGCCAATCACAGGGAATATATGGCTACACCTTC	TRBV2	TRBJ1-2	.	.	13
CASSVARDSMHYGYTF	TGTGCCAGCAGCGTAGCCCGGGACAGTATGCACTATGGCTACACCTTC	TRBV9	TRBJ1-2	.	TRBD1	16
CASSEKWGGGTEAFF	TGTGCCAGCAGTGAAAAGTGGGGGGGAGGCACTGAAGCTTTCTTT	TRBV6-1	TRBJ1-1	.	.	15
CASSGTGWSEQYF	TGTGCCAGCAGCGGGACAGGGTGGTCCGAGCAGTACTTC	TRBV12-3/TRBV12-4	TRBJ2-7	.	TRBD1	13
CASSSGTSGSPGELFF	TGTGCCAGCAGCTCAGGGACTAGCGGGAGCCCCGGGGAGCTGTTTTTT	TRBV7-9	TRBJ2-2	.	TRBD2	16
CASSDSGLSQETQYF	TGCGCCAGCAGTGATTCGGGACTCTCCCAAGAGACCCAGTACTTC	TRBV10-1	TRBJ2-5	once	.	15
CATSTPDRGIGYTF	TGTGCCACCAGCACGCCGGACAGGGGGATAGGCTACACCTTC	TRBV15	TRBJ1-2	few	TRBD1	14
CASSQGQGRGKLFF	TGCGCCAGCAGTCAGGGACAGGGGAGGGGAAAACTGTTTTTT	TRBV5-1	TRBJ1-4	.	TRBD1	14
CASSQDVSNLGAGAFF	TGTGCCAGCAGCCAAGATGTGTCAAATTTAGGGGCTGGGGCTTTCTTT	TRBV4-2	TRBJ1-1	.	.	16
CASSLVGETQYF	TGCGCCAGCAGCTTGGTCGGAGAGACCCAGTACTTC	TRBV5-1	TRBJ2-5	.	.	12
CATSRVRGGTDGYTF	TGTGCCACCAGCAGAGTTCGCGGGGGCACCGATGGCTACACCTTC	TRBV15	TRBJ1-2	once	.	15
CASSPLGGLAGVQNTQYF	TGTGCCAGCTCACCACTCGGCGGACTAGCGGGAGTACAAAATACGCAGTATTTT	TRBV18	TRBJ2-3	.	TRBD2	18
CASSQFQEVNYGYTF	TGTGCCAGCTCTCAATTCCAGGAGGTTAACTATGGCTACACCTTC	TRBV18	TRBJ1-2	few	.	15
CASSVRGLSYNEQFF	TGTGCCAGCAGCGTACGGGGATTATCCTACAATGAGCAGTTCTTC	TRBV9	TRBJ2-1	.	.	15
CASSYSGGRRNEAFF	TGTGCCAGCAGTTACTCGGGGGGGCGGAGAAATGAAGCTTTCTTT	TRBV6-5	TRBJ1-1	.	.	15
CASSTEGGEETQYF	TGTGCCAGCAGTACCGAGGGAGGGGAAGAGACCCAGTACTTC	TRBV27	TRBJ2-5	.	TRBD2	14
CANKRGSDTQYF	TGTGCCAACAAGCGGGGCTCAGATACGCAGTATTTT	TRBV2	TRBJ2-3	.	TRBD2	12
CASSRGTEYNEQFF	TGCGCCAGCAGCCGAGGGACAGAGTACAATGAGCAGTTCTTC	TRBV5-1	TRBJ2-1	.	TRBD1	14
CASSLAPGANYGYTF	TGTGCCAGCAGCTTGGCCCCTGGAGCTAACTATGGCTACACCTTC	TRBV5-4	TRBJ1-2	once	.	15
CASSPTRGANQPQHF	TGCGCCAGCAGCCCTACGCGGGGTGCCAATCAGCCCCAGCATTTT	TRBV5-1	TRBJ1-5	few	.	15